This entry is about one T cell receptor beta chain. Its target is unknown. The data belong to a study of cytomegalovirus exposure and HLA in healthy donors. The CDR3 has 12 amino acids. Germline V gene sequence: CDR1 SGHDN, CDR2 FVKESK. Study conclusions and caveats: Later findings reportedly placed an Asian-associated ancestry cluster below the roughly 670-donor mean for N-insertions. For cytomegalovirus status, the classifier reportedly gave diagnoses with high specificity and sensitivity.

Everyone who donated was a healthy bone marrow donor. Amplification used 60 Vbeta primers and 13 Jbeta primers. In the original processing: Later, roughly 80 million unique TCR beta chains were counted in an analysis, and about 10 million of them were shared. The protocol was immunoSEQ multiplex PCR, while the TCRdb copy is restricted to in-frame clones and leaves out a portion. V and J calls and clone size follow that table, whereas D and trimming were derived from the DNA. The data contain approximately 100,000 clones, 80% to 85% of them seen just once; the ten biggest clones take up approximately 1.4%.

The source of this sequence is a man in his forties in good health and CMV-seronegative. Sequencing used PBMCs. The genes are TRBV14 and TRBJ2-5; no definite D call. The DNA end lines up better with TRBJ2-7; the J call may be wrong. CDR3 sequence reads: CASSQVFYEQYF. The CDR3 nucleotides are TGTGCCAGCAGCCAAGTATTCTACGAGCAGTACTTC.